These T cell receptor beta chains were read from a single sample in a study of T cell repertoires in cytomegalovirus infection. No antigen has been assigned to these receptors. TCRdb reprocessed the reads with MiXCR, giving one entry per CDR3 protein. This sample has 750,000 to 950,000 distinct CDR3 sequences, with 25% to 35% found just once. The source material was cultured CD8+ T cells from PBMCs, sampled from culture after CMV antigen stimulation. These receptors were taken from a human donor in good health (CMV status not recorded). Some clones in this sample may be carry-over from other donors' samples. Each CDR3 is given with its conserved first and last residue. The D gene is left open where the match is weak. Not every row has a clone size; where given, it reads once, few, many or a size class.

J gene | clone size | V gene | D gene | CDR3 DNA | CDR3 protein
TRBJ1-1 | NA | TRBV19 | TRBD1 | TGTGCCAGTAGTAGACACAGGGGGAGGGACACTGAAGCTTTCTTT | CASSRHRGRDTEAFF
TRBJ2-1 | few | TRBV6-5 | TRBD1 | TGTGCCAGCAGTTACTCCCGACAGGGGGGTTACAATGAGCAGTTCTTC | CASSYSRQGGYNEQFF
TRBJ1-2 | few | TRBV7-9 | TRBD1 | TGTGCCAGCAGCCCCGAGGGGGCCTCTTGGGACTATGGCTACACCTTC | CASSPEGASWDYGYTF
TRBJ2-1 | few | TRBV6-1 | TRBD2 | TGTGCCAGCAGTGCCCCCCCGGCGGGGGGATACAATGAGCAGTTCTTC | CASSAPPAGGYNEQFF
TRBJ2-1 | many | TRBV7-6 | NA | TGTGCCAGCAGCTTAGCTACTACCAATGAGCAGTTCTTC | CASSLATTNEQFF
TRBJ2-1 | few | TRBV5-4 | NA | TGTGCCAGCAGCTCGGGGGTTAGGTTGGGGTTCAATGAGCAGTTCTTC | CASSSGVRLGFNEQFF
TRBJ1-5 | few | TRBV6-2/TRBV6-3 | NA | TGTGCCAGCAGTTACTCGCGCAATCAGCCCCAGCATTTT | CASSYSRNQPQHF
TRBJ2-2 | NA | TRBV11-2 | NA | TGTGCCAGCAGCTCCCACAGGGAGTCCACCGGGGAGCTGTTTTTT | CASSSHRESTGELFF
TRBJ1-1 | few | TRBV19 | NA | TGTGCCAGTAGTATCTCATCAGGGACTACTGAAGCTTTCTTT | CASSISSGTTEAFF
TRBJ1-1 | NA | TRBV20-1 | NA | TGCAGTGCTAGCCCGTTGAACACTGAAGCTTTCTTT | CSASPLNTEAFF
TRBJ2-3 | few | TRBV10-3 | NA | TGTGCCACCATGGGACCGGAATCAGATACGCAGTATTTT | CATMGPESDTQYF
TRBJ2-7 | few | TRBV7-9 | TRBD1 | TGTGCCAGCAGTCGTACAGGGGGCTACGAGCAGTACTTC | CASSRTGGYEQYF
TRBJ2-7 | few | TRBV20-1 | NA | TGCAGCGGCGGCCGGGGTGTATCCTACGAGCAGTACTTC | CSGGRGVSYEQYF
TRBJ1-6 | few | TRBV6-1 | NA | TGTGCCAGCAATCCGGGACACCAGAATTCACCCCTCCACTTT | CASNPGHQNSPLHF
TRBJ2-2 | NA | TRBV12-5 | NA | TGTGCTAGTGGTTTCTCCGCGGGGAACACCGGGGAGCTGTTTTTT | CASGFSAGNTGELFF
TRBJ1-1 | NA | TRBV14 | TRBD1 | TGTGCCAGCAGCCCATACAGGGGCCCGAACACTGAAGCTTTCTTT | CASSPYRGPNTEAFF